This T cell receptor beta chain was profiled in a study of regulatory T cells in long-lasting Graves disease (dated by TCRdb to 2020 to 2023). Regarding the complete study: Persistent Graves' disease meant more than 5 years of antithyroid drug treatment with TSH receptor autoantibodies that stayed positive. On average, persistent Graves' disease patients in the clinical cohort had been on antithyroid drugs for approximately 10 years. The study was registered as a clinical trial and conducted in China. Persistent Graves' disease patients were compared with newly diagnosed Graves' disease patients by peripheral blood TCR sequencing and RNA sequencing. TCR sequencing covered 13 persistent and 20 or so newly diagnosed Graves' disease patients, some 33 samples in total. The research as a whole found: Peripheral blood alone was examined, since thyroid tissue, which constituted the primary lesion, could not be accessed. Patients with persistent disease shared more public clonotypes (under 3,000) than newly diagnosed patients did (roughly 970). TRBV28, TRBJ1-2 and TRBJ2-5 were preferentially used in persistent disease, while TRBV20-1 and TRBJ2-1 were favored in newly diagnosed disease. Compared with newly diagnosed patients, patients with persistent Graves' disease had lower TCR Shannon entropy and fewer highly expanded clones, which suggests clonal expansion. The small sample size was acknowledged by the authors as a limitation that may reduce accuracy. Only the TCR beta chain was sequenced and analyzed.

The library was made by multiplex PCR. For sequencing, an Illumina HiSeq 4000 was employed. TCR beta libraries were built with iRepertoire HTBI primers and Arm-PCR amplification of CDR3 regions. Before sequencing, the PCR products went through gel purification. The source study handled its data this way. Gene usage analysis of CDR3 amino acid clonotypes used the 60 to 75 TRBV and some 13 TRBJ segments found across samples. COPE and FqMerger were used to merge filtered high-quality paired reads into contigs. BLAST was used to align contigs to IMGT TRBV, TRBD and TRBJ reference genes, and CDR3 was defined according to IMGT. Clonotypes above 0.1% frequency were classified as highly expanded clones. Shannon entropy was used to measure repertoire diversity, and the Gini coefficient was used to measure V-J evenness. A clonotype found in more than one individual was treated as public. TCRdb reprocessing: public reads trimmed at Q25 with fastp, clones called with MiXCR, in-frame beta chains kept. Entries that share a CDR3 protein sequence are merged under the most common genes and DNA. TCRdb, not the authors, supplied the V and J calls. Within this sample are a few hundred thousand distinct CDR3 sequences, with roughly a quarter of them counted one time only. The ten largest clones represent about a quarter of the sample.

The time point label of this sample denotes: persistent/refractory GD, antithyroid drugs over 5 years with positive TRAb. RNA was extracted from PBMCs in TRIzol for both TCR sequencing and RNA sequencing. The diagnosis of Graves' disease followed American Thyroid Association guidelines. The patients came from an endocrinology department in Xi'an, China. From each patient, nine milliliters of peripheral blood was collected into an EDTA anticoagulant tube. Ficoll Paque Plus density gradient separation was used to isolate PBMCs, and no additional T cell sorting was done. An Agilent 2100 Bioanalyzer and agarose gel were used to assess RNA quality, and a NanoDrop 2000 was used to measure RNA concentration. The CDR3 measures 13 amino acids from cysteine to phenylalanine. CDR3 DNA only is kept here, 39 bases in frame from base 1. From the germline V gene, CDR1 is MNHNS and CDR2 is SASEGT. V is clipped by 7 bases and J by 4 bases, and the sequence between their germline boundaries is 13 bases long.

A word on this clonotype: The antigen it binds to is not known. No base-level quality is on record; no much larger clone is a single base apart.

The material sequenced was peripheral blood mononuclear cells (PBMCs), taken when the disease was refractory, from a patient treated with antithyroid drugs. The receptor comes from a female donor with Graves disease. The V and J genes are TRBV6-1 and TRBJ1-2; the D gene is perhaps TRBD1, from 6 matching bases. CDR3 region: CASTRQDFYGYTF. The sequenced DNA: TGTGCCAGCACCCGACAGGATTTCTATGGCTACACCTTC.